This TCR beta chain emerged from a study of OX40 agonist ivuxolimab in advanced cancers. Study-wide context: Ivuxolimab, which targeted the costimulatory receptor OX40 (CD134), was an agonistic, fully human IgG2 monoclonal antibody. Patients were allowed to have had prior anti-PD-1, anti-PD-L1 or anti-CTLA-4 therapy, and 40% to 45% of the dose-escalation patients had previously received checkpoint inhibitors. In the dose-escalation cohort, 65% to 90% of patients were male, and the mean age was roughly 60 years, with a range of 23 to 79. Of the approximately 50 patients in dose escalation, 19 had hepatocellular carcinoma, some 15 had melanoma, 9 had renal cell carcinoma and 9 had head and neck cancer. The purpose of peripheral TCRbeta sequencing was to test whether ivuxolimab changed TCR sequence diversity and led to clonal T-cell expansion. The paper describes the monotherapy dose-escalation part (N ≈ 50 patients) of the phase I trial of ivuxolimab. Intravenous ivuxolimab was administered to patients every 2 weeks at six dose levels: 0.01, 0.1, 0.3, 1.5, 3 and 10 mg/kg. Partial responses were achieved by three dose-escalation patients, of whom one had hepatocellular carcinoma and two had cutaneous melanoma.

To sequence the TCRbeta CDR3 region, genomic DNA was isolated from the sorted cells. The immunoSEQ Assay was used to sequence the TCRbeta CDR3 regions. Drawn from immuneACCESS, this table holds only the in-frame rearrangements with V and J called that TCRdb kept. Clones are partly lost; checked studies trace under half to an unresolved V gene and leave the rest unexplained. The sample has 91,000 or so clones on record, approximately 95% of them singletons. The leading ten clones occupy about 0.19% of the sample. The trial excluded patients who had a history of autoimmune disease or who were on systemic immunosuppression. In every dose cohort, peripheral blood was drawn for TCR sequencing at baseline, cycle 4 day 1, and cycle 7 day 1. The samples were taken from a phase I, first-in-human, multicenter, open-label dose-escalation trial of ivuxolimab. Adults with locally advanced or metastatic head and neck squamous cell, hepatocellular, melanoma or renal cell carcinoma were enrolled in the trial. CD4+ and CD8+ T cells were sorted separately from peripheral blood before TCR sequencing.

General study outcomes and caveats: Clonal expansion of both CD4+ and CD8+ blood T cells was observed from baseline to week 6 at doses 0.1 to 3.0 mg/kg. The antigen specificity of the clonally expanded peripheral T cells was not determined. In the 0.1-3.0 mg/kg groups, partial responders were among the patients with the lowest normalized peripheral clonal expansion, particularly in CD8+ T cells. After ivuxolimab, expanded clones were on average more numerous among CD8+ T cells than among CD4+ T cells. Low levels of normalized T-cell clonal expansion were also shown by some nonresponding patients.

This clone was seen just once. There is no known antigen for this receptor. No per-base quality is available; no much larger clone lies one base away. The sequence was collected from an adult with an advanced solid tumor such as melanoma, head and neck, liver or kidney cancer. Sequenced material: CD4+ or CD8+ T cells sorted from blood, taken in a trial of the OX40 agonist ivuxolimab.

The nucleotides are TGTGCCAGCAGTTTAGGCCGACAGGGGATCTATGGCTACACCTTC. This gives the protein CASSLGRQGIYGYTF. The rearrangement combines TRBV27 with TRBJ1-2, with TRBD1 identical over 8 junction bases. CDR1 is given as MNHEY and CDR2 as SMNVEV, both from the germline V gene (reference sequence). The cysteine opens and the phenylalanine closes a CDR3 of 15 amino acids. Of all the DNA, just the CDR3 is kept, 45 bases in frame from base 1. After removal of 2 bases from V and 4 bases from J, the junction retains 6 bases not matched to a gene.